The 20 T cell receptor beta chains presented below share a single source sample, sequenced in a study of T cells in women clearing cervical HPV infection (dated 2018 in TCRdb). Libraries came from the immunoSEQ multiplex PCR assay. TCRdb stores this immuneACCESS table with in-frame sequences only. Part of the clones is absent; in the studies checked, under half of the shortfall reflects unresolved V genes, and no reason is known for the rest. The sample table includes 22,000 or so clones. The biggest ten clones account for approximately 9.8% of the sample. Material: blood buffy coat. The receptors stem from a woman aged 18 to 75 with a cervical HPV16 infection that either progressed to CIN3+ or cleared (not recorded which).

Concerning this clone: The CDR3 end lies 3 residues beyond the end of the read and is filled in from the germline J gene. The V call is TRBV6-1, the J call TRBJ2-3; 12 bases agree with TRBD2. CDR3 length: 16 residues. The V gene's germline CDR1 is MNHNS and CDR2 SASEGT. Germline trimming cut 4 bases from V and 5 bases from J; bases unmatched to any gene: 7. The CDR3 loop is CASSAASGRAQDTQYF. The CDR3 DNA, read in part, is TGTGCCAGCAGTGCCGCTAGCGGGAGGGCCCAAGATACG.

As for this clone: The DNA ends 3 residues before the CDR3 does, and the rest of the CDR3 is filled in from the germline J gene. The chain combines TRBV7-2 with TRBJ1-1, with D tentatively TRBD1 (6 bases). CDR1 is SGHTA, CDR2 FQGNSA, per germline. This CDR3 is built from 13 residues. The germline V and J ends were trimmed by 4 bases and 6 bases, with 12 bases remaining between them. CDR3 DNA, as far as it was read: TGTGCCAGCAGCTACTTGGGGGCCCCTGAA. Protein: CASSYLGAPE. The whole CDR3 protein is CASSYLGAPEAFF.

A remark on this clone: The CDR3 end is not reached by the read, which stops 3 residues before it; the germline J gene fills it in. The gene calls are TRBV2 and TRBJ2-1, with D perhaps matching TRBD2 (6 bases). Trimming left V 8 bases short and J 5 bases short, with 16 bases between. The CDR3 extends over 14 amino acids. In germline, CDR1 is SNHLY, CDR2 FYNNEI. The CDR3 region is CASVKGSGNNEQFF. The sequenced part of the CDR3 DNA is TGTGCCAGCGTAAAAGGTAGCGGTAACAATGAG.

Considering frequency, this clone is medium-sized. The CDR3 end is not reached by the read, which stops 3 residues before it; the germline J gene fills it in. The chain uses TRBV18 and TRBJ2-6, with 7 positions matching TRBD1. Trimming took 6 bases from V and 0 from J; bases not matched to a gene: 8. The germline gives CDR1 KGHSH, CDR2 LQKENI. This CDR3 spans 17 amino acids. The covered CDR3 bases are TGTGCCAGCTCGCTCCGGGACAGCTCCTCTGGGGCCAACGTC. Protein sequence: CASSLRDSSSGANV. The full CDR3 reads CASSLRDSSSGANVLTF.

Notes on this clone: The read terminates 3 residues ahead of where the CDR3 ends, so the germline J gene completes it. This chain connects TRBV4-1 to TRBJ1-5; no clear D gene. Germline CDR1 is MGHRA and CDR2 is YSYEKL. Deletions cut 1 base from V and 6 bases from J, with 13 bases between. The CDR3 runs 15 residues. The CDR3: CASSQGKVIPQPQHF. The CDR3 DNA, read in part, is TGCGCCAGCAGCCAAGGAAAGGTCATTCCTCAGCCC.

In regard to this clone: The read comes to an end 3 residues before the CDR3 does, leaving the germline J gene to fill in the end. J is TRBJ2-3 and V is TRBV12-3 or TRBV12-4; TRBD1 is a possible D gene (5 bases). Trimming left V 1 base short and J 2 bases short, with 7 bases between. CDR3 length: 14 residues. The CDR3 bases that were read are TGTGCCAGCAGTTTAGGGACAAACACAGATACG. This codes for CASSLGTNTDT. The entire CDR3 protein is CASSLGTNTDTQYF.

The CDR3 region is CASSPVRVRNTGELFF. The CDR3 DNA, read in part, is TGTGCCAGCTCACCAGTGAGGGTCCGGAACACCGGGGAG. This rearrangement joins TRBV18 to TRBJ2-2; D may be TRBD2 (5 bases). The read ends 3 residues shy of where the CDR3 ends; the end is completed using the germline J gene. The CDR3 covers 16 residues. Germline V lookup: CDR1 KGHSH, CDR2 LQKENI. V was clipped by 2 bases and J by 1 base, with 11 bases between them.

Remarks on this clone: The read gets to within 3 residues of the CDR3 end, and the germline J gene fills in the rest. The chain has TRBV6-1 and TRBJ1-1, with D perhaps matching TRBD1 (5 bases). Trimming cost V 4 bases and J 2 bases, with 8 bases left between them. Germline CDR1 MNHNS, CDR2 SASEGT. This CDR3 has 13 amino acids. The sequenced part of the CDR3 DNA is TGTGCCAGCAGTGCCCAGGGAAACACTGAA. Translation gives CASSAQGNTE. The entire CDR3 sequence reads CASSAQGNTEAFF.

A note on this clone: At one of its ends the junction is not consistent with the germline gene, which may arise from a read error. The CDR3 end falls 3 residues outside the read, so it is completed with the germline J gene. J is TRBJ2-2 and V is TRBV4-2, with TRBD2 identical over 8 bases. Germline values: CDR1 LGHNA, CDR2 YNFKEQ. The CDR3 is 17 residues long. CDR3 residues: CASSHAFRTSSAGELFF. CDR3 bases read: TGCGCCAGCAGCCACGCCTTCCGGACTAGCTCGGCCGGGGAG.

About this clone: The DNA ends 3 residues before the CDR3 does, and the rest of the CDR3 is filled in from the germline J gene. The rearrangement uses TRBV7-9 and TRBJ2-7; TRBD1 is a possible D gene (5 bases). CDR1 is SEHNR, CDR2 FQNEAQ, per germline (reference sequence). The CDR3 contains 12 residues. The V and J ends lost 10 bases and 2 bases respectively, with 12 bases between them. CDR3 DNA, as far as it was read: TGTGCCACCCTGACGGACACCTACGAG. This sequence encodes CATLTDTYE. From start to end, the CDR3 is CATLTDTYEQYF.

The part of the CDR3 DNA that was read is TGTGCCAGCAGTGAACGAGCGGGAGACTACAATGAG. It is translated as CASSERAGDYNE. The entire CDR3 is CASSERAGDYNEQFF. This chain connects TRBV6-1 to TRBJ2-1, with TRBD2 identical over 8 bases. Read coverage stops 3 residues before the CDR3 terminus; the germline J gene supplies the remainder. Germline CDR1 MNHNS, CDR2 SASEGT. CDR3 length equals 15 residues. The V gene end was trimmed by 2 bases and the J gene end by 3 bases; junction bases not matched to a gene: 3.

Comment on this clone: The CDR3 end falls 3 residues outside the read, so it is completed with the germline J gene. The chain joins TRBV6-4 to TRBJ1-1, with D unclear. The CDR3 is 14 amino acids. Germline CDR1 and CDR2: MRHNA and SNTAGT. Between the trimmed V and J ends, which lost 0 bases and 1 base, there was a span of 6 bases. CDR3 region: CASSDSSRNTEAFF. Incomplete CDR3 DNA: TGTGCCAGCAGTGACTCATCCAGGAACACTGAA.

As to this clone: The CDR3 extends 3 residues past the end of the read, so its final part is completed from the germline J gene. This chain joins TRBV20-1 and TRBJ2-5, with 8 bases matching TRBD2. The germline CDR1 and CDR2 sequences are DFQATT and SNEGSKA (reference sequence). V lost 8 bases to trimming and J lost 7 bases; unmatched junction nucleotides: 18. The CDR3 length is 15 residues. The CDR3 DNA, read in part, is TGCAGTTGGACCCTAGCTCCGGGGGGGGCGGGGACC. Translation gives CSWTLAPGGAGT. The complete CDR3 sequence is CSWTLAPGGAGTQYF.

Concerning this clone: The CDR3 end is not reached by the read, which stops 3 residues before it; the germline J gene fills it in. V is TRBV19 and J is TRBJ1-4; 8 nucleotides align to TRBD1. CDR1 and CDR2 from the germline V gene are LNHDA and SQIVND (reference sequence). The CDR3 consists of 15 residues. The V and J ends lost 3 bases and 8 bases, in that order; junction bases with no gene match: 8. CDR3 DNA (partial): TGTGCCAGTAGTATGAGGGCCAGGGGGCAGGAAAAA. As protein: CASSMRARGQEK. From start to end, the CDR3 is CASSMRARGQEKLFF.

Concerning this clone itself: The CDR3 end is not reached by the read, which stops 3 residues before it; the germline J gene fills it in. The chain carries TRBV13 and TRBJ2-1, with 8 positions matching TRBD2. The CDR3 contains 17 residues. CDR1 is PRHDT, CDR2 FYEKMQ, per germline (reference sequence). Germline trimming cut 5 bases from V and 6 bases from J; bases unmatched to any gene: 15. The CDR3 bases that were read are TGTGCCAGCAGCCCCGGGGGGGCGGGGAAGAGGGGCAATGAG. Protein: CASSPGGAGKRGNE. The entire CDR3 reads CASSPGGAGKRGNEQFF.

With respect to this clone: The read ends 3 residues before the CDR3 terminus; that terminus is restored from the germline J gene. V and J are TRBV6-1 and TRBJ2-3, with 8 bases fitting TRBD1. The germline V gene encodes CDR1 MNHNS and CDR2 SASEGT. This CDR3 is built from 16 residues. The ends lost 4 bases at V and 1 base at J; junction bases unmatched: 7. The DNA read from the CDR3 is TGTGCCAGCAGTGCAAACGACAGGGGAGGCACAGATACG. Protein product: CASSANDRGGTDT. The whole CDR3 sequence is CASSANDRGGTDTQYF.

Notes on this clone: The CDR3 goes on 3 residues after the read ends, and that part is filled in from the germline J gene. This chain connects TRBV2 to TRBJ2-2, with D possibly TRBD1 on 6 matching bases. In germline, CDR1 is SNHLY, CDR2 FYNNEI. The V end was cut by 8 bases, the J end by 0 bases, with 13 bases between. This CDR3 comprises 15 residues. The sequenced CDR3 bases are TGTGCCAGCGCCCTGGGACACACGAACACCGGGGAG. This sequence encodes CASALGHTNTGE. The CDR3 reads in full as CASALGHTNTGELFF.

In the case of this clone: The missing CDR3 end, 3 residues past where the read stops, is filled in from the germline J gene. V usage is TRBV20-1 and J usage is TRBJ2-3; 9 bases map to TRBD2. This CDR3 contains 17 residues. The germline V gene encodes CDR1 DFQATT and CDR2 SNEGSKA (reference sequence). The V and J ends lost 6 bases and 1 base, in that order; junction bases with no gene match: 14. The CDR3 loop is CSAHPPSGGRGTDTQYF. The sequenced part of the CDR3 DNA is TGCAGTGCCCACCCCCCATCGGGCGGGAGGGGCACAGATACG.

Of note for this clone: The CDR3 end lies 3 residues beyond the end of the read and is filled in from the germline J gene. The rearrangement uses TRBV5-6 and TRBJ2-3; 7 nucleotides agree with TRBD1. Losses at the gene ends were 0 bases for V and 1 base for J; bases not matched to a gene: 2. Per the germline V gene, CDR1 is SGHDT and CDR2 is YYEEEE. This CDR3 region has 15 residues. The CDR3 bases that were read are TGTGCCAGCAGCTTGGTTGGGACAGGCACAGATACG. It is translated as CASSLVGTGTDT. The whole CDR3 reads CASSLVGTGTDTQYF. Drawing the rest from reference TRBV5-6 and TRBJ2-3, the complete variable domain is DAGVTQSPTHLIKTRGQQVTLRCSPKSGHDTVSWYQQALGQGPQFIFQYYEEEERQRGNFPDRFSGHQFPNYSSELNVNALLLGDSALYLCASSLVGTGTDTQYFGPGTRLTVL.

The CDR3 reads CAWGRDRGSPLHF. The DNA read from the CDR3 is TGTGCCTGGGGCCGGGACAGGGGCTCACCC. The chain carries TRBV30 and TRBJ1-6; the match to TRBD1 covers 10 bases. The missing CDR3 end, 3 residues past where the read stops, is filled in from the germline J gene. There are 13 residues in the CDR3. Germline CDR1 reads GTSNPN; CDR2 reads SVGIG (reference sequence). V gave up 5 bases and J gave up 10 bases; unmatched junction bases: 5.